Listed below are T cell receptor beta chains from one sample, sequenced in a study of siplizumab effects on memory and regulatory T cells. Generated by immunoSEQ multiplex PCR, the TCRdb table keeps only in-frame clones and is missing some. Of 70,000 or so clones listed, about 89% are singletons. Sequenced: CD8+ T cells sorted from blood. The receptors stem from a human donor in good health. Both conserved end residues are part of each CDR3. The D gene is left open where the match is weak. Size values are once, few and many counts, or a class for expanded clones, and some rows have none.

abundance: few; j_gene: TRBJ2-5; d_gene: NA; v_gene: TRBV19; CDR3aa: CASSIVVQETQYF; CDR3nt: TGTGCCAGTAGTATTGTGGTCCAAGAGACCCAGTACTTC
abundance: NA; j_gene: TRBJ2-7; d_gene: NA; v_gene: TRBV6-1; CDR3aa: CASGPAGPSYEQYF; CDR3nt: TGTGCCAGCGGCCCTGCGGGCCCCTCCTACGAGCAGTACTTC
abundance: once; j_gene: TRBJ2-5; d_gene: NA; v_gene: TRBV7-9; CDR3aa: CASSFVGGLGETQYF; CDR3nt: TGTGCCAGCAGCTTTGTCGGAGGGCTCGGCGAGACCCAGTACTTC
abundance: NA; j_gene: TRBJ2-7; d_gene: TRBD2; v_gene: TRBV9; CDR3aa: CASSASGRFNEQYF; CDR3nt: TGTGCCAGCAGCGCCAGCGGGAGATTCAACGAGCAGTACTTC
abundance: NA; j_gene: TRBJ2-1; d_gene: NA; v_gene: TRBV6-5; CDR3aa: CASSYSGSYNEQFF; CDR3nt: TGTGCCAGCAGTTATAGCGGCTCCTACAATGAGCAGTTCTTC
abundance: NA; j_gene: TRBJ2-1; d_gene: TRBD1; v_gene: TRBV7-9; CDR3aa: CASSHRDSGLTNEQFF; CDR3nt: TGTGCCAGCAGCCACAGGGACAGCGGACTTACGAATGAGCAGTTCTTC
abundance: NA; j_gene: TRBJ1-5; d_gene: TRBD1; v_gene: TRBV5-8; CDR3aa: CASSLQGNQPQHF; CDR3nt: TGTGCCAGCAGCTTACAGGGGAATCAGCCCCAGCATTTT
abundance: NA; j_gene: TRBJ2-7; d_gene: TRBD2; v_gene: TRBV4-1; CDR3aa: CASSQERGTYEQYF; CDR3nt: TGCGCCAGCAGCCAGGAGCGGGGGACCTACGAGCAGTACTTC
abundance: NA; j_gene: TRBJ2-7; d_gene: NA; v_gene: TRBV7-6; CDR3aa: CASSPRQALYEQYF; CDR3nt: TGTGCCAGCAGCCCCAGACAGGCCCTCTACGAGCAGTACTTC
abundance: NA; j_gene: TRBJ1-1; d_gene: TRBD1; v_gene: TRBV13; CDR3aa: CASSPTGAPLNTEAFF; CDR3nt: TGTGCCAGCAGTCCGACAGGGGCGCCTTTGAACACTGAAGCTTTCTTT
abundance: NA; j_gene: TRBJ2-1; d_gene: NA; v_gene: TRBV13; CDR3aa: CASSYTNEQFF; CDR3nt: TGTGCCAGCAGCTACACTAATGAGCAGTTCTTC
abundance: NA; j_gene: TRBJ2-2; d_gene: TRBD2; v_gene: TRBV2; CDR3aa: CASSAGLAGDTGELFF; CDR3nt: TGTGCCAGCAGTGCGGGACTAGCGGGAGACACCGGGGAGCTGTTTTTT
abundance: NA; j_gene: TRBJ2-5; d_gene: NA; v_gene: TRBV7-9; CDR3aa: CASSLALGPQETQYF; CDR3nt: TGTGCCAGCAGCTTAGCGCTAGGCCCCCAAGAGACCCAGTACTTC
abundance: NA; j_gene: TRBJ2-1; d_gene: TRBD2; v_gene: TRBV5-1; CDR3aa: CASSWGLAGGNYNEQFF; CDR3nt: TGCGCCAGCAGCTGGGGACTAGCGGGGGGAAATTACAATGAGCAGTTCTTC
abundance: NA; j_gene: TRBJ2-1; d_gene: NA; v_gene: TRBV7-9; CDR3aa: CASSLGMGYEQFF; CDR3nt: TGTGCCAGCAGCTTGGGTATGGGGTATGAGCAGTTCTTC
abundance: NA; j_gene: TRBJ1-2; d_gene: TRBD1; v_gene: TRBV10-1; CDR3aa: CASSAGTEGGYTF; CDR3nt: TGCGCCAGCAGCGCCGGGACAGAAGGAGGCTACACCTTC
abundance: NA; j_gene: TRBJ2-3; d_gene: NA; v_gene: TRBV5-6; CDR3aa: CASSLGQYPDTQYF; CDR3nt: TGTGCCAGCAGCTTAGGGCAGTATCCAGATACGCAGTATTTT
abundance: NA; j_gene: TRBJ2-1; d_gene: NA; v_gene: TRBV6-1; CDR3aa: CASITGYNEQFF; CDR3nt: TGTGCCAGCATTACTGGTTACAATGAGCAGTTCTTC
abundance: NA; j_gene: TRBJ2-3; d_gene: NA; v_gene: TRBV7-9; CDR3aa: CASSPDGDTQYF; CDR3nt: TGTGCCAGCAGCCCCGACGGAGATACGCAGTATTTT
abundance: NA; j_gene: TRBJ1-3; d_gene: NA; v_gene: TRBV10-2; CDR3aa: CASRAAGNSGNTIYF; CDR3nt: TGCGCCAGCAGGGCTGCCGGGAACTCTGGAAACACCATATATTTT
abundance: NA; j_gene: TRBJ2-3; d_gene: NA; v_gene: TRBV7-9; CDR3aa: CASSRSSGLSTDTQYF; CDR3nt: TGTGCCAGCAGCCGTTCGTCGGGACTGAGCACAGATACGCAGTATTTT
abundance: NA; j_gene: TRBJ2-1; d_gene: TRBD2; v_gene: TRBV6-7; CDR3aa: CASSYHTSGRANEQFF; CDR3nt: TGTGCCAGCAGTTACCATACTAGCGGGAGGGCCAATGAGCAGTTCTTC
abundance: NA; j_gene: TRBJ1-5; d_gene: NA; v_gene: TRBV7-9; CDR3aa: CASSSDGSNQPQHF; CDR3nt: TGTGCCAGCAGCTCGGACGGTAGCAATCAGCCCCAGCATTTT
abundance: NA; j_gene: TRBJ2-7; d_gene: NA; v_gene: TRBV10-3; CDR3aa: CAISFSGVTSYEQYF; CDR3nt: TGTGCCATCAGTTTTTCAGGAGTTACCTCCTACGAGCAGTACTTC
abundance: NA; j_gene: TRBJ2-7; d_gene: NA; v_gene: TRBV10-1; CDR3aa: CASSESISYEQYF; CDR3nt: TGCGCCAGCAGTGAGTCGATTAGCTACGAGCAGTACTTC
abundance: NA; j_gene: TRBJ2-7; d_gene: NA; v_gene: TRBV5-5; CDR3aa: CASSLFALSSYEQYF; CDR3nt: TGTGCCAGCAGCTTGTTTGCCCTGAGTTCCTACGAGCAGTACTTC
abundance: NA; j_gene: TRBJ2-7; d_gene: NA; v_gene: TRBV5-4; CDR3aa: CASSSAGFYEQYF; CDR3nt: TGTGCCAGCAGCTCAGCGGGTTTCTACGAGCAGTACTTC
abundance: NA; j_gene: TRBJ2-3; d_gene: NA; v_gene: TRBV21-1; CDR3aa: CASSKDGDSTDTQYF; CDR3nt: TGTGCCAGCAGCAAAGATGGGGACAGCACAGATACGCAGTATTTT
abundance: NA; j_gene: TRBJ2-4; d_gene: TRBD1; v_gene: TRBV15; CDR3aa: CATSRGTGLPDIQYF; CDR3nt: TGTGCCACCAGCAGAGGGACAGGTTTGCCCGACATTCAGTACTTC
abundance: once; j_gene: TRBJ2-2; d_gene: NA; v_gene: TRBV6-5; CDR3aa: CASSTPGAGRGELFF; CDR3nt: TGTGCCAGCAGTACTCCCGGGGCAGGACGAGGGGAGCTGTTTTTT
abundance: NA; j_gene: TRBJ2-1; d_gene: TRBD1; v_gene: TRBV19; CDR3aa: CASSIIPTGGNNEQFF; CDR3nt: TGTGCCAGTAGTATTATTCCCACAGGGGGAAACAATGAGCAGTTCTTC
abundance: NA; j_gene: TRBJ1-2; d_gene: TRBD1; v_gene: TRBV29-1; CDR3aa: CSVYGQGASSGGYTF; CDR3nt: TGCAGCGTCTACGGACAGGGGGCGAGCTCGGGTGGCTACACCTTC
abundance: NA; j_gene: TRBJ2-1; d_gene: NA; v_gene: TRBV7-9; CDR3aa: CASSGADTMEQFF; CDR3nt: TGTGCCAGCAGCGGAGCGGATACAATGGAACAGTTCTTC
abundance: few; j_gene: TRBJ1-1; d_gene: TRBD1; v_gene: TRBV19; CDR3aa: CATTTGGRTEAFF; CDR3nt: TGTGCCACCACGACAGGGGGCAGAACTGAAGCTTTCTTT
abundance: once; j_gene: TRBJ2-1; d_gene: NA; v_gene: TRBV7-2; CDR3aa: CASSPPGRGVREQFF; CDR3nt: TGTGCCAGCAGCCCCCCCGGGCGTGGGGTCCGTGAGCAGTTCTTC
abundance: NA; j_gene: TRBJ2-6; d_gene: NA; v_gene: TRBV6-5; CDR3aa: CASRTGSGANVLTF; CDR3nt: TGTGCCAGCAGAACAGGTTCAGGGGCCAACGTCCTGACTTTC
abundance: NA; j_gene: TRBJ2-5; d_gene: NA; v_gene: TRBV12-5; CDR3aa: CASGSPGGGWETQYF; CDR3nt: TGTGCTAGTGGTTCCCCAGGGGGGGGCTGGGAGACCCAGTACTTC
abundance: NA; j_gene: TRBJ2-4; d_gene: TRBD1; v_gene: TRBV29-1; CDR3aa: CSVDRGHIQYF; CDR3nt: TGCAGCGTGGACAGGGGACACATTCAGTACTTC
abundance: NA; j_gene: TRBJ2-1; d_gene: NA; v_gene: TRBV9; CDR3aa: CASSVGALGEIYNEQFF; CDR3nt: TGTGCCAGCAGCGTAGGGGCCCTCGGGGAGATCTACAATGAGCAGTTCTTC
abundance: NA; j_gene: TRBJ1-3; d_gene: NA; v_gene: TRBV2; CDR3aa: CASSEGREDTIYF; CDR3nt: TGTGCCAGCAGTGAAGGCAGGGAAGACACCATATATTTT
abundance: NA; j_gene: TRBJ2-1; d_gene: NA; v_gene: TRBV6-6; CDR3aa: CASSYSGAPTNSEQFF; CDR3nt: TGTGCCAGCAGTTACTCGGGGGCCCCTACAAACAGTGAGCAGTTCTTC
abundance: NA; j_gene: TRBJ1-6; d_gene: NA; v_gene: TRBV9; CDR3aa: CASSVGATGNYNSPLHF; CDR3nt: TGTGCCAGCAGCGTTGGGGCGACAGGAAACTATAATTCACCCCTCCACTTT
abundance: NA; j_gene: TRBJ1-5; d_gene: NA; v_gene: TRBV6-1; CDR3aa: CASSRTLNDQPQHF; CDR3nt: TGTGCCAGCAGTCGGACATTGAATGATCAGCCCCAGCATTTT